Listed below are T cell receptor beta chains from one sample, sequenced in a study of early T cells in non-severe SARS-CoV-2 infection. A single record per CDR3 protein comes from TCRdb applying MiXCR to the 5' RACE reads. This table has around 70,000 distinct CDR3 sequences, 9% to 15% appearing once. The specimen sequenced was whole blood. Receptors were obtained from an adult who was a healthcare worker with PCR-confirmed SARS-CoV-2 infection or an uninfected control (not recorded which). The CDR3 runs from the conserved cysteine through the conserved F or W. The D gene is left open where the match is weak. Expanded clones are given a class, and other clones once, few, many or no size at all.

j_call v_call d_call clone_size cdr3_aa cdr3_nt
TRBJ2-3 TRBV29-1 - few CSVVWADTQYF TGCAGCGTGGTGTGGGCAGATACGCAGTATTTT
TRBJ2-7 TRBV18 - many CASSPPTRTSEQYF TGTGCCAGCTCACCACCCACCCGGACCTCCGAGCAGTACTTC
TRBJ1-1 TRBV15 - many CATRRGGADTEAFF TGTGCCACCAGACGCGGGGGCGCCGACACTGAAGCTTTCTTT
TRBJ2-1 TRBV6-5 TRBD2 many CASSYSGTSRYYNEQFF TGTGCCAGCAGTTACTCCGGGACTAGCAGATACTACAATGAGCAGTTCTTC
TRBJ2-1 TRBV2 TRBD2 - CASRGLTLYNEQFF TGTGCCAGCAGGGGACTAACCCTTTACAATGAGCAGTTCTTC
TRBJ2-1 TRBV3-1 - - CASSLGPAYNEQFF TGTGCCAGCAGCCTTGGACCAGCGTACAATGAGCAGTTCTTC
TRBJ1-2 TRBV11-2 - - CASSPNLGDYGYTF TGTGCCAGCAGCCCCAATCTCGGGGACTATGGCTACACCTTC
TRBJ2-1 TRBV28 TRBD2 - CASGTGTSGSSYNEQFF TGTGCCAGTGGGACCGGGACTAGCGGTAGCTCCTACAATGAGCAGTTCTTC
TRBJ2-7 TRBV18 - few CASSPGAGHSYEQYF TGTGCCAGCTCACCAGGGGCAGGGCACTCCTACGAGCAGTACTTC
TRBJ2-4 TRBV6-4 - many CPGNIQYF TGTCCCGGAAACATTCAGTACTTC
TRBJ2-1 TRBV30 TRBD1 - CAWSAKTGSSYNEQFF TGTGCCTGGAGTGCGAAGACAGGGAGCTCCTACAATGAGCAGTTCTTC
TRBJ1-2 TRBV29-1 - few CSVPRPRSHYGYTF TGCAGCGTCCCCAGACCAAGATCTCACTATGGCTACACCTTC
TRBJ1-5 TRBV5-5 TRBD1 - CASSRDSDQPQHF TGTGCCAGCAGCCGGGACAGCGATCAGCCCCAGCATTTT